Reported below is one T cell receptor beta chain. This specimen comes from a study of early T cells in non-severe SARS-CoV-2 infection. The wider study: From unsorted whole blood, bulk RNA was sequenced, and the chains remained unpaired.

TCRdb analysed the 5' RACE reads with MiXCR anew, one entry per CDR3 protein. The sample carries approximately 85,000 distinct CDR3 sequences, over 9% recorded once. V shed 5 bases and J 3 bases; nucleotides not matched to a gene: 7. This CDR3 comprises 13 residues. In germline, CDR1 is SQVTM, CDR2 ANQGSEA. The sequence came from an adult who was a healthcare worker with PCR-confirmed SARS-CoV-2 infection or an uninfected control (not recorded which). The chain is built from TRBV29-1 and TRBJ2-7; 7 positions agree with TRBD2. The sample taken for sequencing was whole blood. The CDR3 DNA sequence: TGCAGCGTTCGAGCTAGCGGAGACTACGAGCAGTACTTC. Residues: CSVRASGDYEQYF.